This TCR beta chain is drawn from a study of T cell responses to AZD1222 COVID-19 vaccine. Notes on the study in general: Baseline serostatus was positive in only a handful of AZD1222 recipients. White British ancestry dominated among donors, who included more females, and clonal diversity was possibly underestimated.

The table came from immunoSEQ multiplex PCR; TCRdb's copy has only in-frame clones and leaves some out. The repertoire holds over 100,000 clones, around 90% seen once, with 8.4% in the top ten. As for this clone: Antigen: not known.

This material consisted of peripheral blood, taken on day 0 of AZD1222 vaccination. The sequence came from an adult in good health.

The CDR3 protein is CASSVGRNEQYF. The CDR3 nucleotides read TGCGCCAGCAGTGTCGGGAGAAACGAGCAGTACTTC. This chain uses TRBV10-2 with TRBJ2-7; the D gene is possibly TRBD2 (6 bases). Germline V lookup: CDR1 WSHSY, CDR2 SAAADI. The CDR3 has 12 amino acids. V gave up 4 bases and J gave up 5 bases, with 9 bases separating them.